This entry lists 12 T cell receptor beta chains sequenced from one sample in a study of long-term antiretroviral therapy in people with HIV. Researchers ran immunoSEQ v3.0 at survey level. Produced via immunoSEQ multiplex PCR; TCRdb's table is partial and in-frame only. This sample carries under 30,000 clones, 81% of them seen once, and the ten largest clones take around 15%. This sample comprised unsorted PBMCs, obtained at the start of antiretroviral therapy, before treatment. The receptors shown here come from a woman younger than 35 with HIV.

CDR3 DNA sequence: TGTGCCAGCAGTTCGCTGATAGAGCCTATCTATAATTCACCCCTCCACTTT. Translation: CASSSLIEPIYNSPLHF. The chain recombines TRBV2 with TRBJ1-6; D gene uncertain. Germline V gene data show CDR1 as SNHLY and CDR2 as FYNNEI. CDR3 length: 17 residues. The ends were cut back, 5 bases at V and 3 bases at J, with 17 bases in the middle.

The V call is TRBV7-2, the J call TRBJ2-7; D is unresolved. The V and J ends lost 1 base and 4 bases respectively, with 11 bases between them. The CDR3 has 14 residues. CDR1 SGHTA and CDR2 FQGNSA come from the germline V gene. DNA for the CDR3: TGTGCCAGCAGCTTAGAGGGTAGCAGGTACGAGCAGTACTTC. Residues: CASSLEGSRYEQYF.

The chain combines TRBV7-2 with TRBJ1-3; D unclear. This CDR3 has 14 residues. Germline V gene sequence: CDR1 SGHTA, CDR2 FQGNSA. Trimming cost V 5 bases and J 5 bases, with 13 bases left between them. The CDR3 here is CASSPPPDRNTIYF. CDR3 sequence (DNA): TGTGCCAGCAGCCCCCCTCCGGACCGAAACACCATATATTTT.

CDR3 coding DNA: TGTGCCAGCAGTCTCAGACAGTCGCAGGGCGACGAGCAGTACTTC. This gives the protein CASSLRQSQGDEQYF. This chain joins TRBV28 and TRBJ2-7; D is possibly TRBD1 (5 bases). The CDR3 has 15 amino acids. The germline V gene encodes CDR1 MDHEN and CDR2 SYDVKM. V was pared by 5 bases and J by 5 bases, with 19 bases between.

The V call is TRBV27, the J call TRBJ2-7; 7 nucleotides agree with TRBD1. The CDR3 length is 14 residues. With 9 bases clipped from V and 3 bases from J, the junction kept 11 bases outside the gene matches. Germline-derived CDR1 and CDR2 are MNHEY and SMNVEV (reference sequence). The CDR3 DNA follows: TGTGCCAGTAGCTCCTCGGGACAGCACTACGAGCAGTACTTC. It yields the protein CASSSSGQHYEQYF.

This rearrangement joins TRBV5-1 to TRBJ1-1; D possibly corresponds to TRBD1 (6 bases). The CDR3 has 15 amino acids. Trimming removed 7 bases from V and 5 bases from J, with 21 bases in between. CDR1 is SGHRS, CDR2 YFSETQ, per germline. The DNA of the CDR3 is TGCGCCAGCGGTGCGGGGGGCGGTCAAAGGACTGAAGCTTTCTTT. Amino acid sequence: CASGAGGGQRTEAFF.

The table lists this clone with a few counts. The J gene is TRBJ1-5, the V gene TRBV28; D remains ambiguous. Germline CDR1 and CDR2: MDHEN and SYDVKM. With 2 bases removed from V and 6 bases from J, the gap between germline ends came to 5 bases. The CDR3 has 12 amino acids. The CDR3 region has the DNA TGTGCCAGCAGTTTAGGAGTTCAGCCCCAGCATTTT. Its protein product is CASSLGVQPQHF.

V is TRBV9 and J is TRBJ2-7; the D is unclear. Deletions cut 6 bases from V and 4 bases from J, with 8 bases between. The germline V gene encodes CDR1 SGDLS and CDR2 YYNGEE. This CDR3 has 11 residues. CDR3 amino acids: CASTELYEQYF. The CDR3 DNA sequence: TGTGCCAGCACCGAACTATACGAGCAGTACTTC.

The gene calls are TRBV28 and TRBJ1-2; no clear D. This CDR3 region has 9 residues. Germline CDR1 reads MDHEN; CDR2 reads SYDVKM. The V and J ends lost 4 bases and 13 bases respectively, with 7 bases between them. This chain's CDR3 is CASSSPGTF. The CDR3 DNA sequence: TGTGCCAGCAGTTCCCCTGGCACCTTC.

In its sample, this clone was seen a few times. The CDR3 is CASSYTEAFF. The CDR3, as DNA: TGTGCCAGCAGTTACACTGAAGCTTTCTTT. The V gene is TRBV6-6, the J gene TRBJ1-1; D unclear. This CDR3 is 10 amino acids long. V was clipped by 2 bases and J by 5 bases, with 0 bases between them. Germline lookup yields CDR1 MNHNY and CDR2 SVGAGI (reference sequence).

CDR3 residues: CASTLDRGNSPLHF. DNA for the CDR3: TGTGCCAGTACCCTGGACAGGGGAAATTCACCCCTCCACTTT. The V and J genes are TRBV19 and TRBJ1-6; TRBD1 agrees at 9 bases. CDR3 length equals 14 residues. V was clipped by 7 bases and J by 7 bases; unmatched bases: 5. Germline-derived CDR1 and CDR2 are LNHDA and SQIVND (reference sequence).

This chain joins TRBV9 and TRBJ1-1; D is uncertain. In germline, CDR1 is SGDLS, CDR2 YYNGEE. The CDR3 has 14 residues. The V and J ends lost 1 base and 1 base respectively, with 8 bases between them. CDR3 sequence reads: CASSVSTANTEAFF. The CDR3 bases are TGTGCCAGCAGCGTATCCACAGCGAACACTGAAGCTTTCTTT.